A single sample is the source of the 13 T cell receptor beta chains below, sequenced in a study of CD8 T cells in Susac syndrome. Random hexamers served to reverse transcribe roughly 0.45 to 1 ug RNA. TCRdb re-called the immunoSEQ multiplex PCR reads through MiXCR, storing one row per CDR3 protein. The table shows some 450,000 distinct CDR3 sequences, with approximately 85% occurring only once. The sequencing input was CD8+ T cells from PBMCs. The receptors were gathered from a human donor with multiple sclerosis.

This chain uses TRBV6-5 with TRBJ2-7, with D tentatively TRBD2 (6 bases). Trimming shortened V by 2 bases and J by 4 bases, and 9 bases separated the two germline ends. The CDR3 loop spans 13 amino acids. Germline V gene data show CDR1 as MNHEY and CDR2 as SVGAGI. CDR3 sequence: CASSYGGVYEQYF. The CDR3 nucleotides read TGTGCCAGCAGTTACGGAGGGGTGTACGAGCAGTACTTC.

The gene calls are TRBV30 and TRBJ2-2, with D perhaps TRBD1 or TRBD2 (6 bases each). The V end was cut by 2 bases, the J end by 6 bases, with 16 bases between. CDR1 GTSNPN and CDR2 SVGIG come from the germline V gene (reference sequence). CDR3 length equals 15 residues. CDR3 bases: TGTGCCTGGAGTACCCCAGGGGAGGAGTCCGGGGAGCTGTTTTTT. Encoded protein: CAWSTPGEESGELFF.

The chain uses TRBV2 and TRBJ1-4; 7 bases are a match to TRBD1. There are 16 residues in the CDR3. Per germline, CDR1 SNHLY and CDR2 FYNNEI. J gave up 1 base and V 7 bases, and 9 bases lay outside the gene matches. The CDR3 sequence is CASTHTGVETNEKLFF. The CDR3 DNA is TGTGCCAGCACTCACACAGGGGTGGAAACTAATGAAAAACTGTTTTTT.

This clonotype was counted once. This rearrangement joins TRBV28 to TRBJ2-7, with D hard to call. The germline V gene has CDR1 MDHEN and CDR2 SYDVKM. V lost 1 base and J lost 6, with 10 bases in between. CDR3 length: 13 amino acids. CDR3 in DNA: TGTGCCAGCAGTTTATCCAGATGGCGCGAGCAGTACTTC. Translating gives CASSLSRWREQYF.

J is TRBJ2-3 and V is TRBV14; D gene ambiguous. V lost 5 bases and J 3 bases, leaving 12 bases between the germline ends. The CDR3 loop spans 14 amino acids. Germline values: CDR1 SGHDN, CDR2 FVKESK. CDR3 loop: CASSSHLATDTQYF. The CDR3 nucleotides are TGTGCCAGCAGCTCTCACTTGGCAACAGATACGCAGTATTTT.

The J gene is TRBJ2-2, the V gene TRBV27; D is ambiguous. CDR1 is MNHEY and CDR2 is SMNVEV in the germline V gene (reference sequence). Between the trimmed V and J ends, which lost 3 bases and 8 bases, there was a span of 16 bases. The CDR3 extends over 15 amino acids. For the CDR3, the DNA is TGTGCCAGCAGTTTTGAAACAGTCGAGGTTGGGGAGCTGTTTTTT. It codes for CASSFETVEVGELFF.

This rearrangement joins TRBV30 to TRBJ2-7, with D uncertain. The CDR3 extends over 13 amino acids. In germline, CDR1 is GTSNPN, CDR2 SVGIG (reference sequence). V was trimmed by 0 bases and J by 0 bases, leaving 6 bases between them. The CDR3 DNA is TGTGCCTGGAGTGTTCTCCCCTCCTACGAGCAGTACTTC. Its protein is CAWSVLPSYEQYF.

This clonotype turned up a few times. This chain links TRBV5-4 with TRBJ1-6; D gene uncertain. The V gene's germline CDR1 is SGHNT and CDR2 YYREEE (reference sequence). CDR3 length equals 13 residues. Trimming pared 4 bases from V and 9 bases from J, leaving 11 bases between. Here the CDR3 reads CASSAGPPSPLHF. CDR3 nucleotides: TGTGCCAGCAGCGCCGGGCCTCCTTCACCCCTCCACTTT.

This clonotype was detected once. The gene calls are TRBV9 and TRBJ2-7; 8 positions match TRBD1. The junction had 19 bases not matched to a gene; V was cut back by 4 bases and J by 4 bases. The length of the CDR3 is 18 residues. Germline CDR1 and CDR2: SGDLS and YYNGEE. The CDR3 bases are TGTGCCAGCAGCCTGGGACAGGTAAACTTTAAAGACAGGTACGAGCAGTACTTC. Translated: CASSLGQVNFKDRYEQYF.

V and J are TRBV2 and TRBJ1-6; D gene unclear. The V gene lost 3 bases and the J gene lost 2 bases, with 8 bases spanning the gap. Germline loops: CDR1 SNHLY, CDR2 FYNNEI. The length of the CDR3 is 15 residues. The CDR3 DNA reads TGTGCCAGCAGTGACACCGTTACCTATAATTCACCCCTCCACTTT. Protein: CASSDTVTYNSPLHF.

CDR3 DNA: TGCGCCAGCAGCCAGGCGGGGGGAACAGATACGCAGTATTTT. This translates into CASSQAGGTDTQYF. The chain joins TRBV4-1 to TRBJ2-3; 8 bases fit TRBD2. The CDR3 sequence is 14 residues long. Germline CDR1 and CDR2: MGHRA and YSYEKL. Trimming removed 3 bases from V and 3 bases from J; junction bases left unmatched: 2.

The CDR3 spells CASSLVSQGARSYNEQFF. The CDR3 nucleotides are TGCGCCAGCAGCTTGGTCTCGCAGGGGGCGCGCTCCTACAATGAGCAGTTCTTC. This chain connects TRBV5-1 to TRBJ2-1; 8 bases align to TRBD1. Germline values: CDR1 SGHRS, CDR2 YFSETQ. The junction had 8 bases not matched to a gene; V was cut back by 0 bases and J by 0 bases. The CDR3 extends over 18 amino acids. The whole variable domain, remainder taken from reference TRBV5-1 and TRBJ2-1, is KAGVTQTPRYLIKTRGQQVTLSCSPISGHRSVSWYQQTPGQGLQFLFEYFSETQRNKGNFPGRFSGRQFSNSRSEMNVSTLELGDSALYLCASSLVSQGARSYNEQFFGPGTRLTVL.

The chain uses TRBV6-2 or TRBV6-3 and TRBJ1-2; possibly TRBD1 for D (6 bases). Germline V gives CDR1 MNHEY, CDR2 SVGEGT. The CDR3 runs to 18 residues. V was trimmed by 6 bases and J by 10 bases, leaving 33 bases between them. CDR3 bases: TGTGCCAGCAGGAGCCCCAGGATAAGGCAGGGGATACCGATGACCTACACCTTC. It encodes CASRSPRIRQGIPMTYTF.